The sample holds one count of the clone carrying this T cell receptor (beta chain). The antigen remains unidentified. The data were taken from a study of T cell responses to AZD1222 COVID-19 vaccine. On the study more broadly: Investigators merged groups given second doses at roughly 4 or roughly 12 weeks.

The data were produced by immunoSEQ multiplex PCR, yet TCRdb's version contains in-frame clones alone and is incomplete. This table holds roughly 80,000 clones, roughly 90% found once. Whole-study findings and limits: Increased Spike-specific TCR breadth and depth were observed after two AZD1222 doses. Donors skewed white British and female; clonal diversity was possibly underestimated. Repertoire sampling was restricted to post-peak T cell response timepoints.

The sample consisted of peripheral blood, taken on day 0 of AZD1222 vaccination. This clonotype was obtained from an adult in good health.

Here the CDR3 reads CASSLGRQIFGGYTF. The CDR3 DNA reads TGTGCCAGCAGCTTAGGCCGGCAGATATTCGGTGGCTACACCTTC. The chain combines TRBV13 with TRBJ1-2; D unresolved. Trimming cost V 0 bases and J 7 bases, with 15 bases left between them. The CDR3 is made up of 15 amino acids. Germline values: CDR1 PRHDT, CDR2 FYEKMQ (reference sequence).